This T cell receptor (beta chain) was profiled in a study of regulatory T cells in long-lasting Graves disease. The CDR3 is 14 residues long. CDR1 is SGHNT, CDR2 YENEEA, per germline. Trimming took 3 bases from V and 7 from J, leaving 12 bases between them. CDR3-region Arm-PCR and iRepertoire HTBI primers produced the TCR beta libraries. Each CDR3 protein gets one entry after TCRdb re-called the multiplex PCR reads with MiXCR. The table records a few hundred thousand distinct CDR3 sequences, around 11% of them present only once. This sample's time point: newly diagnosed GD, antithyroid drugs for less than 3 months. PBMC RNA served as the TCR library source. Peripheral blood, 7 to 10 milliliters per patient, was collected in EDTA tubes. These data also featured in a second study, about T cells in Graves' hyperthyroidism and ophthalmopathy. That paper notes: Graves' hyperthyroidism showing no ophthalmopathy progression within 18 months was considered stable. Thyroid ultrasound and orbital computed tomography, with clinical symptoms and serum thyroxine and TRAb, informed diagnoses. The HTBI set primed first-round TCR CDR3 RT-PCR.

This clonotype was obtained from a woman younger than 35 with Graves disease. The chain links TRBV11-3 to TRBJ2-2; possibly TRBD1 or TRBD2 for D (6 bases each). The sequencing used peripheral blood mononuclear cells (PBMCs), collected at new diagnosis, from a patient treated with antithyroid drugs. In DNA, the CDR3 is TGTGCCAGCAGCTTTGGGGGGCCAGGCGGGGAGCTGTTTTTT. Residues: CASSFGGPGGELFF. Together with reference TRBV11-3 and TRBJ2-2, the CDR3 gives the full variable domain: EAGVVQSPRYKIIEKKQPVAFWCNPISGHNTLYWYLQNLGQGPELLIRYENEEAVDDSQLPKDRFSAERLKGVDSTLKIQPAELGDSAVYLCASSFGGPGGELFFGEGSRLTVL.